A single sample gave rise to the 28 T cell receptor beta chains below, sequenced in a study of T cell responses to AZD1222 COVID-19 vaccine. TCRdb's copy holds only in-frame clones and misses some; the assay was immunoSEQ multiplex PCR. The table has about 76,000 clones, approximately 91% seen once. The sequencing used peripheral blood, collected on day 0 of AZD1222 vaccination. The receptors shown here come from an adult in good health.

This sequence joins TRBV29-1 and TRBJ2-7; the match to TRBD1 covers 8 bases. The CDR3 runs 12 residues. The ends lost 6 bases at V and 4 bases at J; junction bases unmatched: 5. Germline values: CDR1 SQVTM, CDR2 ANQGSEA. This chain's CDR3 is CSVRGQGYEQYV. CDR3 nucleotides: TGCAGCGTCCGCGGACAGGGTTACGAGCAGTACGTC.

The chain recombines TRBV18 with TRBJ1-5; D gene ambiguous. The CDR3 runs to 14 residues. Germline V lookup: CDR1 KGHSH, CDR2 LQKENI. Trimming left V 3 bases short and J 9 bases short, with 15 bases between. CDR3: CASSPRSEGGPQHF. For the CDR3, the DNA is TGTGCCAGCTCACCTAGAAGCGAGGGTGGGCCCCAGCATTTT.

This rearrangement joins TRBV6-2 or TRBV6-3 to TRBJ2-2; 10 bases fit TRBD2. Germline V gives CDR1 MNHEY, CDR2 SVGEGT. V lost 2 bases to trimming and J lost 0 bases; unmatched junction nucleotides: 6. This CDR3 region has 18 residues. Written as DNA, the CDR3 is TGTGCCAGCAGTTACGGTCTAGCGGGGGAGTCGAACACCGGGGAGCTGTTTTTT. It translates to CASSYGLAGESNTGELFF.

This chain uses TRBV5-6 with TRBJ1-2, with TRBD1 matching over 12 bases. From germline, CDR1 is SGHDT and CDR2 YYEEEE. With 4 bases clipped from V and 4 bases from J, the junction kept 5 bases outside the gene matches. The CDR3 runs 15 residues. CDR3 amino acids: CASSLGTGGFYGYTF. The CDR3 nucleotides read TGTGCCAGCAGCCTTGGGACAGGGGGCTTCTATGGCTACACCTTC.

The CDR3 is CASSLSGGAINEQFF. As DNA, the CDR3 is TGTGCCAGCAGCCTCAGCGGGGGGGCTATCAATGAGCAGTTCTTC. The J gene is TRBJ2-1, the V gene TRBV11-3; TRBD2 agrees at 10 bases. This CDR3 spans 15 amino acids. J was trimmed by 6 bases and V by 5 bases; bases with no gene match: 7. CDR1 is SGHNT and CDR2 is YENEEA in the germline V gene. The variable domain in full, with the rest retrieved from reference TRBV11-3 and TRBJ2-1, is EAGVVQSPRYKIIEKKQPVAFWCNPISGHNTLYWYLQNLGQGPELLIRYENEEAVDDSQLPKDRFSAERLKGVDSTLKIQPAELGDSAVYLCASSLSGGAINEQFFGPGTRLTVL.

The chain carries TRBV7-3 and TRBJ2-1; no clear D gene. The V end lost 5 bases, the J end lost 15 bases, and 20 bases lay between the germline ends. The CDR3 covers 13 residues. Germline-derived CDR1 and CDR2 are SGHTA and FQGTGA. Written as DNA, the CDR3 is TGTGCCAGCAGCCCCTCCGCTGCAACTTATCCGTTCTTC. Amino acids: CASSPSAATYPFF.

The chain links TRBV18 to TRBJ2-2; D is unresolved. Germline V gene data show CDR1 as KGHSH and CDR2 as LQKENI. The CDR3 extends over 14 amino acids. Between the trimmed V and J ends, which lost 2 bases and 1 base, there was a span of 5 bases. CDR3 region: CASSPSQNTGELFF. Here the CDR3 DNA reads TGTGCCAGCTCACCATCCCAGAACACCGGGGAGCTGTTTTTT.

This rearrangement joins TRBV12-3 or TRBV12-4 to TRBJ2-2; possibly TRBD2 for D (5 bases). V lost 6 bases and J 4 bases, leaving 9 bases between the germline ends. The CDR3 totals 13 residues. CDR3 DNA: TGTGCCAGCAGCACGGACTTCACCGGGGAGCTGTTTTTT. Its protein product is CASSTDFTGELFF.

The chain couples TRBV18 to TRBJ2-1, with D tentatively TRBD2 (5 bases). CDR1 KGHSH and CDR2 LQKENI come from the germline V gene. The CDR3 contains 12 residues. Trimming pared 1 base from V and 15 bases from J, leaving 13 bases between. For the CDR3, the DNA is TGTGCCAGCTCACCACTGAGGGAGCAGTGGTTCTTC. This translates into CASSPLREQWFF.

V usage is TRBV6-5 and J usage is TRBJ2-7; 7 bases fit TRBD1. The germline gives CDR1 MNHEY, CDR2 SVGAGI. The CDR3 totals 13 residues. Trimming took 6 bases from V and 2 from J; bases not matched to a gene: 4. CDR3 sequence reads: CASRQGWTYEQYF. CDR3 nucleotide sequence: TGTGCCAGCAGACAGGGGTGGACCTACGAGCAGTACTTC.

The chain joins TRBV5-1 to TRBJ1-4; D remains ambiguous. Trimming took off 0 bases at V and 8 bases at J, with 14 bases between the two ends. There are 15 residues in the CDR3. CDR1 SGHRS and CDR2 YFSETQ come from the germline V gene. DNA of the CDR3: TGCGCCAGCAGCTTGGAAGGGCAAGCGGACGAAAAACTGTTTTTT. Translating gives CASSLEGQADEKLFF.

The V and J genes are TRBV6-5 and TRBJ2-7; tentative D call: TRBD1 (6 bases). V dropped 4 bases and J dropped 3 bases, with 19 bases sitting between them. CDR3 length equals 16 residues. Germline V gene sequence: CDR1 MNHEY, CDR2 SVGAGI. The CDR3 bases are TGTGCCAGCAGTTCCACTGCCGGGACAACACTCTACGAGCAGTACGTC. It codes for CASSSTAGTTLYEQYV.

The CDR3 is CASSPQRINQPQHF. In DNA, the CDR3 is TGTGCCAGCAGCCCACAGAGGATAAATCAGCCCCAGCATTTT. The chain employs TRBV7-8 and TRBJ1-5, with D unclear. Between the trimmed V and J ends, which lost 5 bases and 4 bases, there was a span of 12 bases. In germline, CDR1 is SGHVS, CDR2 FQNEAQ. The CDR3 loop spans 14 amino acids.

The chain recombines TRBV19 with TRBJ2-1; TRBD1 might be the D (6 bases). Germline V lookup: CDR1 LNHDA, CDR2 SQIVND (reference sequence). This CDR3 is 14 amino acids long. V was pared by 3 bases and J by 5 bases, with 11 bases between. Here the CDR3 DNA reads TGTGCCAGTAGTATCCAGGGGCTCCACAATGAGCAGTTCTTC. This gives the protein CASSIQGLHNEQFF.

The chain combines TRBV2 with TRBJ2-6, with D maybe TRBD2 (6 bases). V lost 6 bases, J lost 0 bases, and 6 bases lay in between. Germline V gene data show CDR1 as SNHLY and CDR2 as FYNNEI. The CDR3 contains 14 residues. CDR3 sequence reads: CASSGGSGANVLTF. CDR3 bases: TGTGCCAGCAGCGGGGGCTCTGGGGCCAACGTCCTGACTTTC.

This chain links TRBV27 with TRBJ2-3, with 12 bases matching TRBD2. After removal of 5 bases from V and 3 bases from J, the junction contained 12 bases not matched to a gene. Looked up from germline, CDR1 is MNHEY and CDR2 is SMNVEV (reference sequence). The CDR3 extends over 18 amino acids. As DNA, the CDR3 is TGTGCCAGCAGTCCCTCCCTACTAGCGGGGGGTGATACAGATACGCAGTATTTT. Amino acids: CASSPSLLAGGDTDTQYF.

The chain recombines TRBV6-5 with TRBJ2-5; perhaps TRBD1 as D (6 bases). Trimming cost V 2 bases and J 2 bases, with 12 bases left between them. The germline gives CDR1 MNHEY, CDR2 SVGAGI. This CDR3 is built from 15 residues. DNA for the CDR3: TGTGCCAGCAGTTACGGGGGCGGCGGACAAGAGACCCAGTACTTC. Translating gives CASSYGGGGQETQYF.

The chain has TRBV6-5 and TRBJ1-2; TRBD1 is a possible D gene (5 bases). Germline lookup yields CDR1 MNHEY and CDR2 SVGAGI. Trimming took off 0 bases at V and 7 bases at J, with 9 bases between the two ends. There are 13 residues in the CDR3. CDR3 sequence (DNA): TGTGCCAGCAGTTACTCAGGCAGGGCTGGCTACACCTTC. Protein product: CASSYSGRAGYTF.

The rearrangement links TRBV3-1 (or the pseudogene TRBV3-2) to TRBJ2-1; D is perhaps TRBD2 (5 bases). Trimming pared 4 bases from V and 2 bases from J, leaving 12 bases between. This CDR3 comprises 15 residues. Germline V gene sequence: CDR1 LGHDT, CDR2 YNNKEL (reference sequence). The CDR3 spells CASSLPLGTYNEQFF. Written as DNA, the CDR3 is TGTGCCAGCAGCCTGCCACTAGGGACCTACAATGAGCAGTTCTTC.

The rearrangement joins TRBV19 to TRBJ1-4; TRBD1 matches at 7 bases. In germline, CDR1 is LNHDA, CDR2 SQIVND (reference sequence). Trimming at V came to 4 bases and at J to 7 bases, leaving 12 bases not matched to a gene. The CDR3 spans 16 residues. The DNA of the CDR3 is TGTGCCAGTAGTAATTCTTGGACAGGCGGGGTTGAAAAACTGTTTTTT. Its protein product is CASSNSWTGGVEKLFF.

The chain joins TRBV7-2 to TRBJ2-1; D not certain. V was trimmed by 5 bases and J by 9 bases, leaving 11 bases between them. Germline CDR1 SGHTA, CDR2 FQGNSA. The CDR3 sequence is 12 residues long. The CDR3 DNA reads as TGTGCCAGCAGCCCTATTAGGGTTGAGCAGTTCTTC. Its translation is CASSPIRVEQFF.

This sequence joins TRBV6-4 and TRBJ2-5; the D gene is possibly TRBD1 (6 bases). The V end lost 6 bases, the J end lost 5 bases, and 13 bases lay between the germline ends. Germline V gene sequence: CDR1 MRHNA, CDR2 SNTAGT. The CDR3 covers 13 residues. The CDR3 here is CASSEIRGETQYF. The CDR3 bases are TGTGCCAGCAGCGAAATTAGGGGGGAGACCCAGTACTTC.

This clone was counted only a few times. This chain links TRBV9 with TRBJ1-2, with no clear D. Germline-derived CDR1 and CDR2 are SGDLS and YYNGEE. V was trimmed by 0 bases and J by 2 bases, leaving 2 bases between them. This CDR3 is 12 amino acids long. In nucleotides, the CDR3 is TGTGCCAGCAGCGTAGAGAACTATGGCTACACCTTC. Protein: CASSVENYGYTF.

This chain joins TRBV7-9 and TRBJ2-7; the D gene is possibly TRBD1 (6 bases). Per germline, CDR1 SEHNR and CDR2 FQNEAQ (reference sequence). There are 11 residues in the CDR3. V was trimmed by 4 bases and J by 8 bases, leaving 9 bases between them. Here the CDR3 reads CASSSQGKQYF. The CDR3 bases are TGTGCCAGCAGCTCCCAGGGGAAGCAGTACTTC. Drawing the rest from reference TRBV7-9 and TRBJ2-7, the complete variable domain is DTGVSQNPRHKITKRGQNVTFRCDPISEHNRLYWYRQTLGQGPEFLTYFQNEAQLEKSRLLSDRFSAERPKGSFSTLEIQRTEQGDSAMYLCASSSQGKQYFGPGTRLTVT.

The rearrangement uses TRBV30 and TRBJ1-1; D gene ambiguous. Trimming pared 3 bases from V and 2 bases from J, leaving 7 bases between. The V gene's germline CDR1 is GTSNPN and CDR2 SVGIG (reference sequence). CDR3 size: 12 residues. The CDR3 DNA is TGTGCCTGGAGACGTGAAAACACTGAAGCTTTCTTT. Its protein product is CAWRRENTEAFF.

This clone was seen just once. This sequence joins TRBV7-2 and TRBJ1-5, with unresolved D. V dropped 5 bases and J dropped 6 bases, with 11 bases sitting between them. CDR3 length: 13 amino acids. Looked up from germline, CDR1 is SGHTA and CDR2 is FQGNSA. The CDR3 protein is CASSNAWGQPQHF. CDR3 DNA: TGTGCCAGCAGCAACGCCTGGGGTCAGCCCCAGCATTTT.

The CDR3 DNA is TGTGCCAACCTTATCGGACAGGTCATCACAGATACGCAGTATTTT. Its protein is CANLIGQVITDTQYF. This chain joins TRBV14 and TRBJ2-3; 7 bases agree with TRBD1. Per the germline V gene, CDR1 is SGHDN and CDR2 is FVKESK. The junction had 12 bases not matched to a gene; V was cut back by 10 bases and J by 2 bases. This CDR3 has 15 amino acids.

This clone was seen once. This chain uses TRBV24-1 with TRBJ1-1, with 12 bases identical to TRBD1. The CDR3 totals 17 residues. Germline V gives CDR1 KGHDR, CDR2 SFDVKD. Germline trimming cut 6 bases from V and 2 bases from J; bases unmatched to any gene: 9. CDR3 in amino acids: CATSSGQGALLNTEAFF. The CDR3 DNA reads as TGTGCCACCAGTTCGGGACAGGGGGCCCTACTAAACACTGAAGCTTTCTTT.